This T cell receptor beta chain was captured in a study of blood T cells in healthy people across ages. Study-wide results and limits: As age increased, TCR beta diversity per million T cells fell in a roughly linear fashion. TCR beta diversity was tightly associated with the proportion of naive T cells.

With a J-beta primer mix and a sample-barcoded 5' primer, a second PCR ran roughly 6 to 11 cycles. A template-switch adaptor containing 12 random nucleotides labeled each cDNA molecule. Each CDR3 protein gets one entry after TCRdb re-called the 5' RACE reads with MiXCR. The sample lists approximately 800,000 distinct CDR3 sequences; roughly three fifths were seen once. As concerns this clonotype: The antigen is not known.

Each donor gave approximately 9.1 milliliters of peripheral blood. The sequenced sample was blood. This receptor was taken from a man aged 35 to 55 in good health.

The CDR3 reads CASSVEVAGAETQYF. The CDR3 nucleotides are TGTGCCAGCAGCGTAGAGGTAGCGGGAGCAGAGACCCAGTACTTC. The chain combines TRBV9 with TRBJ2-5; TRBD2 agrees at 9 bases. Trimming removed 0 bases from V and 4 bases from J; junction bases left unmatched: 4. This CDR3 is 15 amino acids long. The germline CDR1 and CDR2 sequences are SGDLS and YYNGEE.